These 24 T cell receptor beta chains came from one sample sequenced in a study of glioma-infiltrating T cells after dendritic cell vaccination. Here immunoSEQ multiplex PCR was the method, and the copy in TCRdb shows in-frame clones only, minus some. The sample yields around 83,000 clones, 85% seen once. The time point is: after dendritic cell vaccination, including at tumor progression/relapse. Sequencing used blood, obtained after dendritic cell vaccination. The receptors stem from a human donor with glioblastoma.

This clone was seen a few times. The chain employs TRBV4-3 and TRBJ2-7, with 8 bases that match TRBD1. Germline lookup yields CDR1 LGHNA and CDR2 YSLEER. There are 13 residues in the CDR3. V lost 2 bases to trimming and J lost 8 bases; unmatched junction nucleotides: 5. The CDR3 region is CASSQRTGMQQYF. CDR3 nucleotides: TGCGCCAGCAGCCAAAGGACAGGGATGCAGCAGTACTTC.

CDR3 amino acids: CASRARTGIGETQYF. The CDR3 DNA reads TGTGCCAGCAGGGCGAGGACAGGGATTGGAGAGACCCAGTACTTC. The rearrangement joins TRBV2 to TRBJ2-5, with 8 bases aligning to TRBD1. Germline-derived CDR1 and CDR2 are SNHLY and FYNNEI. Trimming cost V 6 bases and J 4 bases; bases outside gene matches: 10. The length of the CDR3 is 15 residues.

This chain links TRBV4-3 with TRBJ2-7, with D possibly being TRBD2 (5 bases). The CDR3 extends over 15 amino acids. Germline values: CDR1 LGHNA, CDR2 YSLEER. V lost 0 bases and J lost 3, with 12 bases in between. For the CDR3, the DNA is TGCGCCAGCAGCCAAGACTATTCGGGGTTCTACGAGCAGTACTTC. Amino acid sequence: CASSQDYSGFYEQYF.

The chain recombines TRBV5-6 with TRBJ1-1, with D uncertain. The CDR3 has 15 residues. Germline values: CDR1 SGHDT, CDR2 YYEEEE. Trimming removed 4 bases at V and 4 bases at J, with 17 bases between. CDR3 nucleotide sequence: TGTGCCAGCAGCGGAGGCGTGGCAAGGAGCACTGAAGCTTTCTTT. Translated, it gives CASSGGVARSTEAFF. The whole variable domain, filled in from reference TRBV5-6 and TRBJ1-1, reads DAGVTQSPTHLIKTRGQQVTLRCSPKSGHDTVSWYQQALGQGPQFIFQYYEEEERQRGNFPDRFSGHQFPNYSSELNVNALLLGDSALYLCASSGGVARSTEAFFGQGTRLTVV.

The rearrangement links TRBV30 to TRBJ2-7; 9 bases fit TRBD2. The junction had 7 bases not matched to a gene; V was cut back by 1 base and J by 0 bases. CDR1 is GTSNPN, CDR2 SVGIG, per germline (reference sequence). The CDR3 extends over 16 amino acids. The CDR3 region has the DNA TGTGCCTGGAGTGGCTCAGCGGGAGGTTCCTCCTACGAGCAGTACTTC. This sequence encodes CAWSGSAGGSSYEQYF.

This clone was found a few times. The CDR3 nucleotides are TGTGCCATCAGTGAACCCGGGACAGGGGCCTACGAGCAGTACTTC. Protein sequence: CAISEPGTGAYEQYF. V usage is TRBV10-3 and J usage is TRBJ2-7, with 10 bases matching TRBD1. V lost 3 bases, J lost 2 bases, and 4 bases stayed unmatched. The V gene's germline CDR1 is ENHRY and CDR2 SYGVKD. This CDR3 is built from 15 residues.

The V call is TRBV18, the J call TRBJ1-2; D not certain. V was clipped by 0 bases and J by 2 bases, with 7 bases between them. The CDR3 sequence is 14 residues long. Per the germline V gene, CDR1 is KGHSH and CDR2 is LQKENI. This CDR3 reads CASSPPARNYGYTF. The DNA for the CDR3 is TGTGCCAGCTCACCACCGGCCAGGAACTATGGCTACACCTTC.

The chain combines TRBV5-1 with TRBJ1-2, with 8 bases fitting TRBD1. The CDR3 extends over 13 amino acids. Trimming removed 4 bases from V and 5 bases from J; junction bases left unmatched: 4. Germline values: CDR1 SGHRS, CDR2 YFSETQ. The DNA of the CDR3 is TGCGCCAGCAGCATAACAGGGGGGTATGGCTACACCTTC. Translating it yields CASSITGGYGYTF.

This clone was observed a few times. V is TRBV5-1 and J is TRBJ1-2, with D perhaps TRBD1 (5 bases). The CDR3 length is 14 residues. V lost 2 bases and J 4 bases, leaving 12 bases between the germline ends. Germline V gene data show CDR1 as SGHRS and CDR2 as YFSETQ. The CDR3 protein is CASSFGIGGYGYTF. As DNA, the CDR3 is TGCGCCAGCAGCTTTGGGATCGGGGGCTATGGCTACACCTTC. The full variable domain, in which reference TRBV5-1 and TRBJ1-2 provide the parts outside the CDR3, is KAGVTQTPRYLIKTRGQQVTLSCSPISGHRSVSWYQQTPGQGLQFLFEYFSETQRNKGNFPGRFSGRQFSNSRSEMNVSTLELGDSALYLCASSFGIGGYGYTFGSGTRLTVV.

This clone was detected only a few times. This sequence joins TRBV4-1 and TRBJ1-3; perhaps TRBD1 as D (5 bases). This CDR3 is 15 amino acids long. Germline V gene data show CDR1 as MGHRA and CDR2 as YSYEKL. V was trimmed by 4 bases and J by 2 bases, leaving 12 bases between them. The CDR3 is CASSPQRGAGNTIYF. The DNA of the CDR3 is TGCGCCAGCAGCCCCCAACGGGGGGCTGGAAACACCATATATTTT.

The chain carries TRBV6-5 and TRBJ1-5; tentative D call: TRBD1 (5 bases). Between the trimmed V and J ends, which lost 3 bases and 2 bases, there was a span of 11 bases. CDR3 length equals 15 residues. Looked up from germline, CDR1 is MNHEY and CDR2 is SVGAGI. The CDR3 region is CASSYAGGGNQPQHF. For the CDR3, the DNA is TGTGCCAGCAGTTATGCCGGGGGTGGCAATCAGCCCCAGCATTTT.

The chain joins TRBV7-2 to TRBJ2-7; 9 bases fit TRBD1. The ends lost 4 bases at V and 2 bases at J; junction bases unmatched: 3. Germline CDR1 SGHTA, CDR2 FQGNSA. This CDR3 comprises 14 residues. CDR3 DNA: TGTGCCAGCAGCTCGAACAGGGGGCCCTACGAGCAGTACTTC. This codes for CASSSNRGPYEQYF.

This chain links TRBV6-4 with TRBJ2-1, with TRBD1 matching over 7 bases. CDR3 length: 15 residues. Per the germline V gene, CDR1 is MRHNA and CDR2 is SNTAGT. With 0 bases clipped from V and 3 bases from J, the junction kept 2 bases outside the gene matches. The CDR3 protein is CASSDSTGNYNEQFF. CDR3 nucleotides: TGTGCCAGCAGTGACTCGACAGGGAACTACAATGAGCAGTTCTTC.

The chain recombines TRBV30 with TRBJ2-5, with 11 bases matching TRBD2. The V segment lost 1 base and the J segment 1 base; nucleotides outside the gene matches: 2. Per the germline V gene, CDR1 is GTSNPN and CDR2 is SVGIG (reference sequence). The CDR3 extends over 15 amino acids. The CDR3 DNA reads TGTGCCTGGAGTGATGGGACTAGCGGCCAAGAGACCCAGTACTTC. Translating it yields CAWSDGTSGQETQYF. The full variable domain, with the rest looked up from reference TRBV30 and TRBJ2-5, is SQTIHQWPATLVQPVGSPLSLECTVEGTSNPNLYWYRQAAGRGLQLLFYSVGIGQISSEVPQNLSASRPQDRQFILSSKKLLLSDSGFYLCAWSDGTSGQETQYFGPGTRLLVL.

This clone was recorded once. V is TRBV9 and J is TRBJ1-1, with 7 bases fitting TRBD1. Trimming cost V 2 bases and J 3 bases; bases outside gene matches: 7. This CDR3 region has 15 residues. CDR1 and CDR2 (germline): SGDLS, YYNGEE. In nucleotides, the CDR3 is TGTGCCAGCAGCGTCAGACAGGGTCCGGACACTGAAGCTTTCTTT. Translating it yields CASSVRQGPDTEAFF.

This clone was detected a few times. The chain is built from TRBV4-3 and TRBJ1-4, with D possibly matching TRBD1 (6 bases). This CDR3 is 16 amino acids long. Trimming pared 1 base from V and 3 bases from J, leaving 12 bases between. Germline V lookup: CDR1 LGHNA, CDR2 YSLEER. The CDR3 DNA reads as TGCGCCAGCAGCCAAGGAATGGGGGGGCCTAATGAAAAACTGTTTTTT. It yields the protein CASSQGMGGPNEKLFF.

This clone was recorded once. The CDR3 sequence is CASSQEIGAGGFTDTQYF. CDR3 nucleotide sequence: TGCGCCAGCAGCCAAGAAATCGGTGCGGGGGGGTTCACAGATACGCAGTATTTT. The rearrangement joins TRBV4-1 to TRBJ2-3; 9 bases match TRBD2. The CDR3 spans 18 residues. Trimming cost V 0 bases and J 2 bases; bases outside gene matches: 9. Looked up from germline, CDR1 is MGHRA and CDR2 is YSYEKL.

The chain recombines TRBV10-3 with TRBJ2-3; TRBD2 matches 12 bases. V shed 4 bases, J shed 1 base, and the junction held 12 bases outside the gene matches. Germline lookup yields CDR1 ENHRY and CDR2 SYGVKD. The CDR3 is 19 amino acids. The CDR3 sequence: CAISGYETSGGPGTDTQYF. The CDR3 nucleotides are TGTGCCATCAGTGGTTATGAGACTAGCGGGGGCCCCGGCACAGATACGCAGTATTTT.

This clone was seen just once. The gene calls are TRBV9 and TRBJ1-4, with TRBD1 matching 11 bases. The CDR3 has 16 amino acids. Germline assignment: CDR1 SGDLS and CDR2 YYNGEE. V was clipped by 4 bases and J by 8 bases; unmatched bases: 10. The CDR3 DNA sequence: TGTGCCAGCAGCCCAAGGGGACAGGGGGTACAGGAAAAACTGTTTTTT. It translates to CASSPRGQGVQEKLFF.

J is TRBJ2-3 and V is TRBV5-8, with 12 positions matching TRBD2. From germline, CDR1 is SGHTS and CDR2 YDEGEE. The trim removed 4 bases at V and 2 bases at J, leaving 11 bases unmatched. The CDR3 extends over 18 amino acids. The CDR3 spells CASSLGTSGPVTTDTQYF. CDR3 nucleotide sequence: TGTGCCAGCAGCCTCGGGACTAGCGGGCCCGTCACCACAGATACGCAGTATTTT.

The genes are TRBV15 and TRBJ1-4; 10 bases are shared with TRBD1. The CDR3 is made up of 17 amino acids. The V segment lost 0 bases and the J segment 6 bases; nucleotides outside the gene matches: 7. CDR1 LNHNV and CDR2 YYDKDF come from the germline V gene (reference sequence). The CDR3 spells CATSRDPSGTGDEKLFF. CDR3 sequence (DNA): TGTGCCACCAGCAGAGATCCCTCCGGGACAGGGGATGAAAAACTGTTTTTT.

The count of this clone is one. This chain connects TRBV18 to TRBJ1-2; 10 bases agree with TRBD1. V shed 1 base and J 7 bases; nucleotides not matched to a gene: 3. This CDR3 is 14 amino acids long. Germline V gene lookup returns CDR1 KGHSH and CDR2 LQKENI. The CDR3 here is CASSPRQGAAGYTF. The CDR3 region has the DNA TGTGCCAGCTCACCACGACAGGGGGCGGCTGGCTACACCTTC.

This clone is a singleton in its sample. The chain recombines TRBV6-5 with TRBJ1-2, with TRBD1 matching 9 bases. CDR1 is MNHEY, CDR2 SVGAGI, per germline. The ends lost 7 bases at V and 2 bases at J; junction bases unmatched: 8. There are 15 residues in the CDR3. The CDR3 bases are TGTGCCAGCACCAGTCCCGGGACAGGGAACTATGGCTACACCTTC. As protein: CASTSPGTGNYGYTF.

The chain is built from TRBV4-3 and TRBJ2-3; 13 nucleotides match TRBD2. The CDR3 is 18 amino acids. J was trimmed by 0 bases and V by 4 bases; bases with no gene match: 7. Germline assignment: CDR1 LGHNA and CDR2 YSLEER. In DNA form, the CDR3 reads TGCGCCAGCAGCCCCAACCCGACTAGCGGGGGGAGCACAGATACGCAGTATTTT. Translation: CASSPNPTSGGSTDTQYF.